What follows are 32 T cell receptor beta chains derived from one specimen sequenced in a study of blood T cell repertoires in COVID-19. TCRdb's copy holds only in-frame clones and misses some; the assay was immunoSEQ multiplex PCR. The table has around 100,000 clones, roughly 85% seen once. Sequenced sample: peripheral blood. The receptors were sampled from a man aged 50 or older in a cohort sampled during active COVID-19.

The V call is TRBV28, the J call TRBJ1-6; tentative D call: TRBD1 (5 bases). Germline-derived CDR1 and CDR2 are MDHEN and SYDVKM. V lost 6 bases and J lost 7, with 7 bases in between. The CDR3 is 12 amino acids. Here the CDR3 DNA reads TGTGCCAGCAGAGACAGAAATTCACCCCTCCACTTT. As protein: CASRDRNSPLHF.

The DNA of the CDR3 is TGTGCCAGCAGTGACCCCTTGGACAGGGAGACGTTAGGGACCCAGTACTTC. Translation: CASSDPLDRETLGTQYF. The chain links TRBV6-1 to TRBJ2-5; 8 bases align to TRBD1. V shed 3 bases and J 7 bases; nucleotides not matched to a gene: 16. The CDR3 sequence is 17 residues long. Per the germline V gene, CDR1 is MNHNS and CDR2 is SASEGT.

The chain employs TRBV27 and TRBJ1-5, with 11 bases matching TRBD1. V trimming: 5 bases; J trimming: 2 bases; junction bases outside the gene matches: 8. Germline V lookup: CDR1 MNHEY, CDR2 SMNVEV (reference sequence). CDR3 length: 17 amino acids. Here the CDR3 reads CASSPWTGGLGNQPQHF. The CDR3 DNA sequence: TGTGCCAGCAGTCCTTGGACAGGGGGCCTAGGCAATCAGCCCCAGCATTTT.

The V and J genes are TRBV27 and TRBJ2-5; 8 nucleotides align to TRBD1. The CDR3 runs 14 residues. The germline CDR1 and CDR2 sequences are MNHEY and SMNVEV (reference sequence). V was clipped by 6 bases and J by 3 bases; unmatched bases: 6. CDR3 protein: CASSKDREKETQYF. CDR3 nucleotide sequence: TGTGCCAGCAGCAAGGACAGGGAAAAAGAGACCCAGTACTTC.

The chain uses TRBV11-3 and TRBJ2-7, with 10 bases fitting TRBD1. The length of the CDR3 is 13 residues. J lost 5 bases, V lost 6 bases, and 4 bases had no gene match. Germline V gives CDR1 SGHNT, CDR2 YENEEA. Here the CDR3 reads CASSGTGVHEQYF. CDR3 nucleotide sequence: TGTGCCAGCAGTGGGACAGGGGTCCACGAGCAGTACTTC.

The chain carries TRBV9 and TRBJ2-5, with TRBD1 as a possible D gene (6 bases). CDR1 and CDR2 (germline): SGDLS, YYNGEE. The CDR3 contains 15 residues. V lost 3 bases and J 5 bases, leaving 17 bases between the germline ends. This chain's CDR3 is CASSGHRETGETQYF. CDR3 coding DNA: TGTGCCAGCAGCGGACACAGGGAAACGGGGGAGACCCAGTACTTC.

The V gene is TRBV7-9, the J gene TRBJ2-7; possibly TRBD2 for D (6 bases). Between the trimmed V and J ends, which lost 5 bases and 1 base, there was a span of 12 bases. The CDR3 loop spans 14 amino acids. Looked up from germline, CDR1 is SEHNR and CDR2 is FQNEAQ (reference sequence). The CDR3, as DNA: TGTGCCAGCAGCCCCGTCGGGGGTTCCTACGAGCAGTACTTC. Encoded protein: CASSPVGGSYEQYF.

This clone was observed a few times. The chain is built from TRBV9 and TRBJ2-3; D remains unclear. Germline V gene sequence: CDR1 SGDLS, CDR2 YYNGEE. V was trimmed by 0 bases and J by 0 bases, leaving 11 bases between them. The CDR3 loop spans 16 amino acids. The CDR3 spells CASSVEPGPSTDTQYF. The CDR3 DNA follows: TGTGCCAGCAGCGTAGAACCAGGCCCCAGCACAGATACGCAGTATTTT.

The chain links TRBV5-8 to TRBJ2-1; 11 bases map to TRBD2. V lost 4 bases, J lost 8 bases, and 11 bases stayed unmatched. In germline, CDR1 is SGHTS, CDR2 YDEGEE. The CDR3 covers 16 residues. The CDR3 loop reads CASSLSGGALGDEQFF. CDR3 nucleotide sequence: TGTGCCAGCAGCCTTAGCGGGGGGGCCCTAGGGGATGAGCAGTTCTTC.

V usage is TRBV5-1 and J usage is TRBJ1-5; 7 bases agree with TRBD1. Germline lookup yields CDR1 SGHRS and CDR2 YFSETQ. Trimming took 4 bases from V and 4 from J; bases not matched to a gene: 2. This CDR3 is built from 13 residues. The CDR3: CASSLDRNQPQHF. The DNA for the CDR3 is TGCGCCAGCAGCCTGGACAGGAATCAGCCCCAGCATTTT.

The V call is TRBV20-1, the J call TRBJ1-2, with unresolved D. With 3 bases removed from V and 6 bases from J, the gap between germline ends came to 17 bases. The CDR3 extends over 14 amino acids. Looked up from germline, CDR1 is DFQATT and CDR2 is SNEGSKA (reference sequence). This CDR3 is CSASKEATTNGYTF. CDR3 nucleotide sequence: TGCAGTGCTAGTAAAGAGGCCACAACGAATGGCTACACCTTC.

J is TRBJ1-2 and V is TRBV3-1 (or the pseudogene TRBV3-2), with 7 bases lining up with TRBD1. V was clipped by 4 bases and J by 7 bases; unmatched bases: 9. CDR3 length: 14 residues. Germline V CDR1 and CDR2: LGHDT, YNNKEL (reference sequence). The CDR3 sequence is CASSPRDRRGGYTF. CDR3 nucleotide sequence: TGTGCCAGCAGCCCGAGGGACAGAAGAGGTGGCTACACCTTC.

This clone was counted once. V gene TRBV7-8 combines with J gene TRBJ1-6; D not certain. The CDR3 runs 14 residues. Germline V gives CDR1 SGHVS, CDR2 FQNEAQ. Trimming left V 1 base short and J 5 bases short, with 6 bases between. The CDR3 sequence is CASSLGQNNSPLHF. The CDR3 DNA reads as TGTGCCAGCAGCTTAGGTCAGAATAATTCACCCCTCCACTTT.

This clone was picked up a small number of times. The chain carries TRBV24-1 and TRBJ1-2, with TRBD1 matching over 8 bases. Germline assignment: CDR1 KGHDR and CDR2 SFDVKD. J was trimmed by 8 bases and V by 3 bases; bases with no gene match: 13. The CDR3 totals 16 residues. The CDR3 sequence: CATSDPTGEGQVGYTF. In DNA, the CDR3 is TGTGCCACCAGTGATCCTACAGGGGAGGGACAGGTCGGCTACACCTTC.

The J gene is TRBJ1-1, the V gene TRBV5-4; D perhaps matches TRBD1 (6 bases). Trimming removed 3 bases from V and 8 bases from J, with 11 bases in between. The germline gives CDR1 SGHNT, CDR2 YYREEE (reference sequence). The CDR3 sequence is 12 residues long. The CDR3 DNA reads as TGTGCCAGCAGCTCAGGGACACCCGAAGCTTTCTTT. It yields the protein CASSSGTPEAFF. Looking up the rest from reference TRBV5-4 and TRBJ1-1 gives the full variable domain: ETGVTQSPTHLIKTRGQQVTLRCSSQSGHNTVSWYQQALGQGPQFIFQYYREEENGRGNFPPRFSGLQFPNYSSELNVNALELDDSALYLCASSSGTPEAFFGQGTRLTVV.

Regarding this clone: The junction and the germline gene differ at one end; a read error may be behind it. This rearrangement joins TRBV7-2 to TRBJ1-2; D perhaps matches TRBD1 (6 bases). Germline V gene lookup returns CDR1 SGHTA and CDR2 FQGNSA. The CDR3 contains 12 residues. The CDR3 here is CASSLARGAISF. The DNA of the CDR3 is TGTGCCAGCAGCTTAGCGCGGGGGGCTATTTCCTTC.

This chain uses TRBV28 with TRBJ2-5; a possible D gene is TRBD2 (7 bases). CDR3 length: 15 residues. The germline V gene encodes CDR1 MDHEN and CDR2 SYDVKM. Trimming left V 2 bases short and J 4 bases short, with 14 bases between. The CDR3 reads CASSLVRGGRETQYF. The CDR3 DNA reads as TGTGCCAGCAGTTTAGTCAGGGGAGGGAGAGAGACCCAGTACTTC.

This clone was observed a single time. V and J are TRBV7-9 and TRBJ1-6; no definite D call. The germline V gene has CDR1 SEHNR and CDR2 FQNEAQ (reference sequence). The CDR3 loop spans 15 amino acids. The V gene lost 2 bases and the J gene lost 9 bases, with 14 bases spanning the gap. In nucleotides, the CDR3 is TGTGCCAGCAGCTTACAGGAGGCTCCTGCTTCACCCCTCCACTTT. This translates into CASSLQEAPASPLHF.

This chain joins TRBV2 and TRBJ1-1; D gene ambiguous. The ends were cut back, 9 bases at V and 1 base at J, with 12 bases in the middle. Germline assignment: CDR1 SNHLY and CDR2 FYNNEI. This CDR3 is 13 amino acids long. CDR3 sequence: CASFREGNTEAFF. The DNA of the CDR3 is TGTGCCAGTTTTCGTGAGGGGAACACTGAAGCTTTCTTT.

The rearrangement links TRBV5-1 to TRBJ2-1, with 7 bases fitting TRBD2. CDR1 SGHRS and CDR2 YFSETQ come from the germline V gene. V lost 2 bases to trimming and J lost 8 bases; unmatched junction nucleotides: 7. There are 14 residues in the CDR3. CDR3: CASSFRGEYYEQFF. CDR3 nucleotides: TGCGCCAGCAGCTTTCGGGGGGAGTATTATGAGCAGTTCTTC. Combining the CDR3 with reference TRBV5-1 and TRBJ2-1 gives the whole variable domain KAGVTQTPRYLIKTRGQQVTLSCSPISGHRSVSWYQQTPGQGLQFLFEYFSETQRNKGNFPGRFSGRQFSNSRSEMNVSTLELGDSALYLCASSFRGEYYEQFFGPGTRLTVL.

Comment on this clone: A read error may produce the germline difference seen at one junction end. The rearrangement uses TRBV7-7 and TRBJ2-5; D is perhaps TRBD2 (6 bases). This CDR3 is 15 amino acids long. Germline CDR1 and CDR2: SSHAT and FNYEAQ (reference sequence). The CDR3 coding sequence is TGTGCTAGCAGCTTAGGAGGGCAGAGCCAAGAGACCCAGTACTTC. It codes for CASSLGGQSQETQYF.

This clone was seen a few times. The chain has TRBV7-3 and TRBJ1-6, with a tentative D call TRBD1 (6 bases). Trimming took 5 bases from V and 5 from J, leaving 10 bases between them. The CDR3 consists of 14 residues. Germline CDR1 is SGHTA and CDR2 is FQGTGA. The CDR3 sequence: CASSPGQNNSPLHF. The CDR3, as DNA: TGTGCCAGCAGCCCGGGACAAAATAATTCACCCCTCCACTTT. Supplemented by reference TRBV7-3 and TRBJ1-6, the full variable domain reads GAGVSQTPSNKVTEKGKYVELRCDPISGHTALYWYRQSLGQGPEFLIYFQGTGAADDSGLPNDRFFAVRPEGSVSTLKIQRTERGDSAVYLCASSPGQNNSPLHFGNGTRLTVT.

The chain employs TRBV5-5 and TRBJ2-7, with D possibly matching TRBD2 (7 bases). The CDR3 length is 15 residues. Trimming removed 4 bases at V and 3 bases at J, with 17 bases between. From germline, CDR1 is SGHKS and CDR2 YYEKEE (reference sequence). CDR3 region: CASSNQGGAGYEQYF. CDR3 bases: TGTGCCAGCAGCAATCAAGGGGGGGCAGGCTACGAGCAGTACTTC.

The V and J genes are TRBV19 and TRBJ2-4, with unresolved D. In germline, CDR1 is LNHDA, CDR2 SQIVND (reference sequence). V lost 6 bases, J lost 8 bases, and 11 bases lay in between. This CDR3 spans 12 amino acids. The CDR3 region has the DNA TGTGCCAGTAGCCAGACGGGTGACATTCAGTACTTC. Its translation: CASSQTGDIQYF.

The CDR3 DNA reads as TGTGCCAGCAGCCCCGAGGGTGGTAACTATGGCTACACCTTC. Translating gives CASSPEGGNYGYTF. V gene TRBV25-1 combines with J gene TRBJ1-2; D is unresolved. Germline assignment: CDR1 MGHDK and CDR2 SYGVNS. V dropped 6 bases and J dropped 1 base, with 12 bases sitting between them. The CDR3 totals 14 residues.

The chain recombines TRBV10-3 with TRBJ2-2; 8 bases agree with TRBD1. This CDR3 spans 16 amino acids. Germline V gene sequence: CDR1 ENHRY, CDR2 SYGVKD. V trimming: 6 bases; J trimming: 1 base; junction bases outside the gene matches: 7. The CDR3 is CAISYRTGQNTGELFF. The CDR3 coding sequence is TGTGCCATCAGCTACCGGACAGGGCAGAACACCGGGGAGCTGTTTTTT.

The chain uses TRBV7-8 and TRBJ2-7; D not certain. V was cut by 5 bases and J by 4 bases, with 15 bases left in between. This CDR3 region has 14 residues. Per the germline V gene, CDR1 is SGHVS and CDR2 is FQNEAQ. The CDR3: CASSTRGGLYEQYV. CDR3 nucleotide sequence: TGTGCCAGCAGCACAAGAGGCGGCCTGTACGAGCAGTACGTC.

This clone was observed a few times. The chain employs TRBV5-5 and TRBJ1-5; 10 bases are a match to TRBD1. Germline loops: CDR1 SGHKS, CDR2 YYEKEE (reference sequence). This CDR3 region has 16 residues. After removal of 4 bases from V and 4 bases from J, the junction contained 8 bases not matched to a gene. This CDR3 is CASSGRDRGPNQPQHF. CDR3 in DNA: TGTGCCAGCAGCGGGCGGGACAGGGGACCAAATCAGCCCCAGCATTTT. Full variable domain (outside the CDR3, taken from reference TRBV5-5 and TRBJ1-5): DAGVTQSPTHLIKTRGQQVTLRCSPISGHKSVSWYQQVLGQGPQFIFQYYEKEERGRGNFPDRFSARQFPNYSSELNVNALLLGDSALYLCASSGRDRGPNQPQHFGDGTRLSIL.

For the CDR3, the DNA is TGTGCCAGCAGCGTAGAACCGACAGCTAACACTGAAGCTTTCTTT. The encoded protein is CASSVEPTANTEAFF. The gene calls are TRBV9 and TRBJ1-1; D may be TRBD1 (5 bases). Germline V gene sequence: CDR1 SGDLS, CDR2 YYNGEE. This CDR3 is built from 15 residues. V was trimmed by 0 bases and J by 2 bases, leaving 11 bases between them.

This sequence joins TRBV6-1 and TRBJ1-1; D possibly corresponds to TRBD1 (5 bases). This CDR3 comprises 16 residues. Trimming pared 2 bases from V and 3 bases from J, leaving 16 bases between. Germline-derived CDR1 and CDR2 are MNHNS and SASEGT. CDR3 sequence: CASSELSGEGYTEAFF. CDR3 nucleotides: TGTGCCAGCAGTGAATTGTCGGGGGAGGGATACACTGAAGCTTTCTTT.

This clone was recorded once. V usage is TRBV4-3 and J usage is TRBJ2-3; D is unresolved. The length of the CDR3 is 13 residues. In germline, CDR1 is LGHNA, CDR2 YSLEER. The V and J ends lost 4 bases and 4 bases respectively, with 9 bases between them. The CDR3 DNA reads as TGCGCCAGCAGCCCCGAGGCCGCAGATACGCAGTATTTT. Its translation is CASSPEAADTQYF.

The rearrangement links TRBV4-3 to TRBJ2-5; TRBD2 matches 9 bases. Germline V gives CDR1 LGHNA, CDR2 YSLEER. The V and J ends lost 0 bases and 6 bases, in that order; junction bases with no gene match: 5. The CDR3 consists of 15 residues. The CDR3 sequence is CASSQEAGGLKTQYF. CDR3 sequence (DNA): TGCGCCAGCAGCCAAGAGGCGGGGGGGCTAAAGACCCAGTACTTC.